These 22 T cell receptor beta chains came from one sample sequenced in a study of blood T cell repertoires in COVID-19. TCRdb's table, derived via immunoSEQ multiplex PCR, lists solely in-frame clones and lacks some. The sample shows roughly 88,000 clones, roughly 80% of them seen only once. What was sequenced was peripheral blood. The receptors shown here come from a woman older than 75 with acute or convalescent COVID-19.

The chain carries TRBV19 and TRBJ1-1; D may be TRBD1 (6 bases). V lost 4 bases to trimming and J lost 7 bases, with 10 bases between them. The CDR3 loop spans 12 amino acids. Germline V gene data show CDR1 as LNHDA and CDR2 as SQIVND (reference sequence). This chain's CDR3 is CASSTGHDEAFF. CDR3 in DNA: TGTGCCAGTAGTACGGGACACGATGAAGCTTTCTTT.

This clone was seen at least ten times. The CDR3 loop is CASRFSGGTGELFF. The CDR3 coding sequence is TGTGCCAGTAGATTTAGCGGGGGGACGGGGGAGCTGTTTTTT. The chain links TRBV28 to TRBJ2-2, with TRBD2 matching 10 bases. Losses at the gene ends were 9 bases for V and 8 bases for J; bases not matched to a gene: 9. CDR3 length: 14 residues. CDR1 and CDR2 (germline): MDHEN, SYDVKM.

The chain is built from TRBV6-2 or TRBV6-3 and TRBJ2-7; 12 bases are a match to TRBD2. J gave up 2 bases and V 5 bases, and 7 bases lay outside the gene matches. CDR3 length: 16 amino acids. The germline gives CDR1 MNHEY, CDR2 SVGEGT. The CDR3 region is CASSPSGLAGTYEQYF. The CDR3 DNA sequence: TGTGCCAGCAGTCCCTCGGGACTAGCGGGCACCTACGAGCAGTACTTC.

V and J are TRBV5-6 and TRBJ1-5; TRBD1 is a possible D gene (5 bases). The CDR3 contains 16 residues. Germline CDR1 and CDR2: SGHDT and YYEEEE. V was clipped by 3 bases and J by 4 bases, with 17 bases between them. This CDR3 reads CASSSVGGVPNQPQHF. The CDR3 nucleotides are TGTGCCAGCAGCTCTGTGGGGGGGGTACCTAATCAGCCCCAGCATTTT.

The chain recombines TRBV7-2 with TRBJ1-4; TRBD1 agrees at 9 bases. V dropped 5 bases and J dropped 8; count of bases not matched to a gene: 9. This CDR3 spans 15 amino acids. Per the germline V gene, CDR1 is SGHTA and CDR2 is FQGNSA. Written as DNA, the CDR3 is TGTGCCAGCAGCCCGCGGACAGGGGCAAGCGAAAAACTGTTTTTT. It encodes CASSPRTGASEKLFF.

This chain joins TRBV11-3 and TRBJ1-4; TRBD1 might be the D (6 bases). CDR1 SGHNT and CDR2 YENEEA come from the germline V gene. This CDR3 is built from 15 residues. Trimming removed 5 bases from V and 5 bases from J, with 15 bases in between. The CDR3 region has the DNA TGTGCCAGCAGCGAAACAACAGGGAGAAATGAAAAACTGTTTTTT. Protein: CASSETTGRNEKLFF.

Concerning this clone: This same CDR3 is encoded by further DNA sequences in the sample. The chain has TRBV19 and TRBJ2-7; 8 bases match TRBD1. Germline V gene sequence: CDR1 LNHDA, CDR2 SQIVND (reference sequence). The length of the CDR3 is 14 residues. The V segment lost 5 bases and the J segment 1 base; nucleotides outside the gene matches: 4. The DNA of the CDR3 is TGTGCCAGTAGTCGACAGGGGCGGTCCTACGAGCAGTACTTC. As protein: CASSRQGRSYEQYF.

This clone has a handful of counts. The CDR3 protein is CASSLKSDLHTEAFF. CDR3 nucleotide sequence: TGTGCCAGCAGCTTAAAAAGCGACTTACACACTGAAGCTTTCTTT. The chain is built from TRBV7-2 and TRBJ1-1, with D unresolved. Germline-derived CDR1 and CDR2 are SGHTA and FQGNSA. V lost 2 bases to trimming and J lost 3 bases, with 13 bases between them. The length of the CDR3 is 15 residues. Looking up the rest from reference TRBV7-2 and TRBJ1-1 gives the full variable domain: GAGVSQSPSNKVTEKGKDVELRCDPISGHTALYWYRQSLGQGLEFLIYFQGNSAPDKSGLPSDRFSAERTGGSVSTLTIQRTQQEDSAVYLCASSLKSDLHTEAFFGQGTRLTVV.

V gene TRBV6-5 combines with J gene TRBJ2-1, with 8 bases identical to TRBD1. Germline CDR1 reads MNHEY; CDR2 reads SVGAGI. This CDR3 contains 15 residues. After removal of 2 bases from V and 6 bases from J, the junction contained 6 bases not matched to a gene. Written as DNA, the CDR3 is TGTGCCAGCAGTTACAATGGACAGGGAGTCAATGAGCAGTTCTTC. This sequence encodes CASSYNGQGVNEQFF.

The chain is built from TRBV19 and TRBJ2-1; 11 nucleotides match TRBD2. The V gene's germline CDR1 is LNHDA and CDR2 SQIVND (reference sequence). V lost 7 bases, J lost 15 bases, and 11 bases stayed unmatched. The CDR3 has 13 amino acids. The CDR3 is CASKIAGGRTPFF. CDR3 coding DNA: TGTGCCAGTAAGATAGCGGGGGGGCGGACGCCGTTCTTC.

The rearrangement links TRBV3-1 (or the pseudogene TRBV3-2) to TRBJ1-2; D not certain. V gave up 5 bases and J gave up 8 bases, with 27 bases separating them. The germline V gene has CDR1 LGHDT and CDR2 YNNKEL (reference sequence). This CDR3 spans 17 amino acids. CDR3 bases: TGTGCCAGCAGCTTCAATCCGTCACGAATCTGGGGAGGAGGCTACACCTTC. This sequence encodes CASSFNPSRIWGGGYTF.

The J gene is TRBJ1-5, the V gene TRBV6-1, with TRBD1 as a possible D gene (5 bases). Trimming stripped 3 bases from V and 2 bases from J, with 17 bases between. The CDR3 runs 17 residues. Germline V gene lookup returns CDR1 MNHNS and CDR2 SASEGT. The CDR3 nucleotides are TGTGCCAGCAGTGACCCGCCCAGTCGGGGGGGCAATCAGCCCCAGCATTTT. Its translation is CASSDPPSRGGNQPQHF.

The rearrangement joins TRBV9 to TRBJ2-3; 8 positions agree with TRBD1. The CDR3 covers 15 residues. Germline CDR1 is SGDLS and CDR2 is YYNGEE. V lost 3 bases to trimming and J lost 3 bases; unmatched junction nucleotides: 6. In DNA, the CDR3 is TGTGCCAGCAGCGCTGAGACAGGGGTAACAGATACGCAGTATTTT. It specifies CASSAETGVTDTQYF. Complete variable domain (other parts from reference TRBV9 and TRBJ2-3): DSGVTQTPKHLITATGQRVTLRCSPRSGDLSVYWYQQSLDQGLQFLIQYYNGEERAKGNILERFSAQQFPDLHSELNLSSLELGDSALYFCASSAETGVTDTQYFGPGTRLTVL.

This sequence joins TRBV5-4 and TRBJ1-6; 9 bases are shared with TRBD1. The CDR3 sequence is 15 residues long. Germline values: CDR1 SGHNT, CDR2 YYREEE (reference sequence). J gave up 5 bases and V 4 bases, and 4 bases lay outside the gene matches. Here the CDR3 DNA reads TGTGCCAGCAGCCCAGACAGGGGGGATAATTCACCCCTCCACTTT. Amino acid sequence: CASSPDRGDNSPLHF.

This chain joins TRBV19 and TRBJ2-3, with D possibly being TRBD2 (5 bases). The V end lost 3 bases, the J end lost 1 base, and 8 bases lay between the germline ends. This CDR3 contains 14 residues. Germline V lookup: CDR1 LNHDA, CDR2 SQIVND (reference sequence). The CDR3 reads CASSIGLGTDTQYF. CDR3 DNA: TGTGCCAGTAGTATTGGACTTGGCACAGATACGCAGTATTTT.

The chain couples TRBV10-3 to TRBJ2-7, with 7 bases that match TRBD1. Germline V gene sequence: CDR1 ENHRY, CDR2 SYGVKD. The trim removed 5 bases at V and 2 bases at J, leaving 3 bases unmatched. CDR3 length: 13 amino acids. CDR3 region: CAISWDRTYEQYF. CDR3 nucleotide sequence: TGTGCCATCAGTTGGGACAGAACCTACGAGCAGTACTTC.

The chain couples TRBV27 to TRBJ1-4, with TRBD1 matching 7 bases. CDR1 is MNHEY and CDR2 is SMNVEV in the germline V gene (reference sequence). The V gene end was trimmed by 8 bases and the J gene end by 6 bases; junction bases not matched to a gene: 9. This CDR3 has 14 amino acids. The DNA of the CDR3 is TGTGCCAGCGGAGACAGGGTTCTTGATGAAAAACTGTTTTTT. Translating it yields CASGDRVLDEKLFF.

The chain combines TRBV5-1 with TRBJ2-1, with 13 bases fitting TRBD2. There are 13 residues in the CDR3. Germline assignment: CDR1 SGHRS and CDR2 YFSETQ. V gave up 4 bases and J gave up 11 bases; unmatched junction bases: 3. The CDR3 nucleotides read TGCGCCAGCAGCCTGGGACTAGCGGGGCAGCAGTTCTTC. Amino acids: CASSLGLAGQQFF.

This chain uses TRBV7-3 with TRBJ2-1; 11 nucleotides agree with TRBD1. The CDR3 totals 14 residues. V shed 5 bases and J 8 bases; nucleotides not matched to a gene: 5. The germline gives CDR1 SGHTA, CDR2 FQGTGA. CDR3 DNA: TGTGCCAGCAGCCGGACAGGGGGCATCGATGAGCAGTTCTTC. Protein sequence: CASSRTGGIDEQFF.

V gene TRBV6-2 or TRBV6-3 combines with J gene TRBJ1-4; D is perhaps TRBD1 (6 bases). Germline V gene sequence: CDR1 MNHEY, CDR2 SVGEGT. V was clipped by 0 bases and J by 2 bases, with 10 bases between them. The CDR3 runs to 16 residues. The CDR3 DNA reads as TGTGCCAGCAGTTACTCGATGGACAGCACTAATGAAAAACTGTTTTTT. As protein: CASSYSMDSTNEKLFF.

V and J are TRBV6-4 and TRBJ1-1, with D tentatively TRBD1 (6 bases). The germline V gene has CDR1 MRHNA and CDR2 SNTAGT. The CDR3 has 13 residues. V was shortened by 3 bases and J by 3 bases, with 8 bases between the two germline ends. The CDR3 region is CASSEQGYTEAFF. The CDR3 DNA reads TGTGCCAGCAGTGAGCAGGGGTACACTGAAGCTTTCTTT.

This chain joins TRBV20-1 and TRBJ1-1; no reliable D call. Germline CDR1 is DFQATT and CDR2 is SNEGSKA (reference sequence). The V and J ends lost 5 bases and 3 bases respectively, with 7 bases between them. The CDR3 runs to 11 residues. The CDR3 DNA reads TGCAGTGCTTCCACGGACACTGAAGCTTTCTTT. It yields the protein CSASTDTEAFF.